This TCR beta chain was sequenced in a study of CD8 T cells in Susac syndrome (dated by TCRdb to the late 2010s). Concerning the study at large: The study used repertoire sequencing to test whether antigen drove CD8+ T cell activation and differentiation in Susac syndrome. The study compared CD8+ T cell repertoire clonality among over 9 healthy donors, about 14 Susac syndrome patients and approximately 16 multiple sclerosis patients. The study at large found these results: The TCR sequencing and HLA analysis was acknowledged to have included a relatively small number of individuals.

As to this clonotype: This clone's antigen is unknown. Within one base of it there is no much larger clone, and no base qualities were kept.

RNA was extracted using the RNeasy kit, and roughly 0.5 to 1 ug of the RNA was reverse transcribed with random hexamers. TCR beta CDR3 regions were amplified with the immunoSEQ multiplex PCR assay covering 54 Vbeta and 13 Jbeta segments. PCR amplification bias was corrected using a synthetic template baseline for primer optimization and computational correction. Turning to the authors' computational methods: Reads were annotated to V, D and J genes according to IMGT and were analyzed with immunoSEQ Analyzer, with only productive sequences retained. Clonality was computed as one minus Shannon entropy normalized by log2 of the number of productive unique sequences. Public and private clones were assessed among the 100 most prevalent clones of each patient and control. A clone was defined as Susac-specific if it was absent from the healthy and MS cohorts, from 950 to 1,300 published viral clones and from other ImmuneACCESS disease sequences. In-frame beta chains were kept once TCRdb had trimmed the public reads at Q25 with fastp and called clones with MiXCR. Here each entry gathers all rows of one CDR3 protein and keeps the most common genes and DNA. The V and J calls shown here were made by TCRdb, not taken from the authors' results. The sample records under 55,000 distinct CDR3 sequences, roughly 93% of which are singletons. The ten largest clones add up to roughly 0.5% of the sample.

Peripheral blood CD8+ and CD4+ T cells from healthy donors, Susac syndrome patients and multiple sclerosis patients were profiled using high-throughput TCR beta sequencing. Multiple sclerosis controls were treatment-naive patients with stable or active relapsing-remitting disease fulfilling revised McDonald criteria. CD8+ TEMRA cells were enriched by FACS, while bulk CD8+ and CD4+ T cells were purified by magnetic negative isolation. Blood was drawn into EDTA tubes, processed within 24 hours, and PBMCs were isolated by density gradient centrifugation. PBMCs intended for TCR sequencing were cryopreserved in liquid nitrogen and were subsequently thawed in a 37 degrees C water bath. A purity of at least 90% was achieved for sorted or isolated CD4+, CD8+ and CD8+ TEMRA cells. V is trimmed back by 6 bases and J by 0 bases, and the junction contains 14 bases that no gene match accounts for. CDR1 and CDR2 (SNHLY, FYNNEI) derive from the germline V gene. The CDR3 goes from the cysteine to the phenylalanine over 18 residues. Only the CDR3 DNA stays, 54 bases, in frame from base 1.

The sequenced material came from CD8+ T cells from PBMCs. The receptor comes from a human donor with multiple sclerosis. The rearrangement combines TRBV2 with TRBJ1-5, with 7 bases aligning to TRBD1. The base sequence is TGTGCCAGCAGACACCCCCGGGACAGAGTTTTTAGCAATCAGCCCCAGCATTTT. Translated, this gives CASRHPRDRVFSNQPQHF.